This T cell receptor (beta chain) is from a study of identical twins' blood T cells. Each TCR cDNA library carried sample-specific barcodes on both ends. One entry per CDR3 protein results from TCRdb running MiXCR on the 5' RACE reads. Of a few hundred thousand distinct CDR3 sequences detected, over 25% appear once; the ten largest clones hold about 6%. In regard to this clonotype: No antigen is known for it.

The CDR3 runs 13 residues. Notes on the study in general: Twin similarity might stem from environmental factors, not only genetics. Top TCRbeta clonotypes were shared more with twin than unrelated donors.

The receptor's source is a woman aged 18-49 years in good health. The sample consisted of PBMCs. The gene calls are TRBV21-1 and TRBJ1-2; TRBD1 was called by the table and not checked on the DNA. TRBV21-1 is reported as a pseudogene. CDR3 amino acids: CRTMGQGPYGYTF. The CDR3 DNA sequence: TGCCGTACGATGGGACAGGGTCCCTATGGCTACACCTTC.